These T cell receptor beta chains were read from a single sample in a study of T-cell reconstitution after alpha-beta-depleted transplantation in children. Each CDR3 protein gets one entry after TCRdb re-called the PCR reads with MiXCR. The sample carries approximately 240,000 distinct CDR3 sequences, 9.7% recorded once. This specimen was PBMCs from the stem cell graft donor, taken from the stem cell graft. The receptors come from a human donor who donated a stem cell graft to a child with SCID. Each CDR3 is given with its conserved first and last residue. Where a row states a size, it is once, few, many or the class of an expanded clone; other rows omit it.

size	length	V	J	CDR3
many	19	TRBV25-1	TRBJ2-6	CASSAQSPGASSGANVLTF
many	18	TRBV5-6	TRBJ2-1	CASSIRSTGTRVYNEQFF
many	15	TRBV13	TRBJ2-2	CASSLGQVNTGELFF
-	17	TRBV7-3	TRBJ2-6	CASSLTLAGSGSNVLTF
many	14	TRBV28	TRBJ2-7	CASSLSGRPYEQYF
few	15	TRBV4-2	TRBJ2-1	CASSQEGGSYNEQFF
-	14	TRBV12-3/TRBV12-4	TRBJ1-5	CASSPGIGDQPQHF
many	13	TRBV7-2	TRBJ1-5	CASSFPTVQPQHF
many	13	TRBV20-1	TRBJ1-5	CSARVRLDQPQHF
many	17	TRBV15	TRBJ1-1	CATSASHLGQMNTEAFF
many	13	TRBV10-3	TRBJ1-5	CANGQGGNQPQHF
many	14	TRBV5-1	TRBJ2-3	CASSLDLVPDTQYF
many	16	TRBV10-3	TRBJ1-1	CATVVPGQGGNTEAFF
many	13	TRBV20-1	TRBJ2-5	CSATRTAQETQYF
many	14	TRBV12-3/TRBV12-4	TRBJ1-4	CASSRTTTNEKLFF
-	17	TRBV3-1	TRBJ1-3	CASSQPNVGGSGNTIYF
many	15	TRBV7-2	TRBJ2-1	CASSLVLGPYNEQFF
many	14	TRBV5-1	TRBJ2-2	CASSLEEGSGELFF
few	17	TRBV4-1	TRBJ2-2	CASSLRTSGGAAGELFF
many	13	TRBV14	TRBJ1-1	CASKSLWNTEAFF
many	13	TRBV7-9	TRBJ1-2	CASSSTDGYGYTF
-	11	TRBV20-1	TRBJ1-1	CSASLHTEAFF
few	20	TRBV4-2	TRBJ1-3	CASSVLATQDRGKSGNTIYF
many	17	TRBV7-9	TRBJ2-3	CASSLLRFRGGTDTQYF
many	15	TRBV5-1	TRBJ2-5	CASSLNPGRQETQYF
many	16	TRBV5-1	TRBJ2-3	CASSMGVGTSSDTQYF
many	12	TRBV3-1	TRBJ1-6	CASSQVRSPLHF
many	15	TRBV20-1	TRBJ1-6	CSAPRGGSASAPLHF
many	17	TRBV5-4	TRBJ2-2	CASSLGSLAGAKGELFF
many	16	TRBV18	TRBJ1-5	CASSPPGELSNQPQHF
many	14	TRBV28	TRBJ2-1	CASRTGGSYNEQFF
few	16	TRBV4-1	TRBJ2-4	CASSPHLPLAKNIQYF
many	14	TRBV12-3/TRBV12-4	TRBJ2-7	CASSLYSDGYEQYF
many	13	TRBV4-1	TRBJ2-1	CASSQGENPEQFF
many	14	TRBV7-2	TRBJ1-2	CASSLERGNYGYTF
-	15	TRBV12-3/TRBV12-4	TRBJ2-7	CASTKGAGGYYEQYF
-	15	TRBV18	TRBJ2-5	CASSPMTGIGETQYF
many	15	TRBV3-1	TRBJ1-5	CASSQIQGPNQPQHF
few	14	TRBV7-2	TRBJ2-3	CASSLNAWGHTQYF
many	11	TRBV7-9	TRBJ2-2	CASSLARELFF
many	14	TRBV20-1	TRBJ1-6	CSATQPGRNSPLHF